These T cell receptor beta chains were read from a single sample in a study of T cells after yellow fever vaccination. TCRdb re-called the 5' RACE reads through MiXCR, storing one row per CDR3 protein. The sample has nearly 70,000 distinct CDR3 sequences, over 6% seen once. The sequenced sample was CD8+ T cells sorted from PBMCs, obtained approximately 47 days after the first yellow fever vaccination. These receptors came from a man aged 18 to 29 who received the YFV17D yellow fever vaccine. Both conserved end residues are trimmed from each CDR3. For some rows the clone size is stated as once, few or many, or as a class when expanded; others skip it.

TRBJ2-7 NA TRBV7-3 ASSLSMPYEQY
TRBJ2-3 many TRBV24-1 ATSDPAGVGDTQY
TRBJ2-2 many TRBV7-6 ASSFRQDYTGELF
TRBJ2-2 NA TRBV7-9 AILGDGGTGELF
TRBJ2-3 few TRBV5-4 ASSLTSGGGDTQY
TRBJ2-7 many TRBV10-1 ASSSDSDSSYEQY
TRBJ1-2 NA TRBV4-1 SSSQVSGNYGYT
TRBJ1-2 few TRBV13 ASSSRTANYGYT
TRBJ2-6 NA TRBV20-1 CARDPWTPSGANVLT
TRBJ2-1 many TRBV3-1 ASRLGTAPYNEQF
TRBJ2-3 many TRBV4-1 ASSQLGGGGDTQY
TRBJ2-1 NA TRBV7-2 ASSLVFNEQF
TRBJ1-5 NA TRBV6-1 ASLSGTGFYQPQH
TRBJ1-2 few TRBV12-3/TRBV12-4 ASSYRGSGYT
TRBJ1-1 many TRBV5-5 ASSPTGNMNTEAF
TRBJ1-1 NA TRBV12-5 ASGLGTGITEAF
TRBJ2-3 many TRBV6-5 ASSYPLVAVLGTDTQY
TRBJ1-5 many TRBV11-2 ASSLDLDSNQPQH
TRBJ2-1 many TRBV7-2 ASSLWDSNEQF
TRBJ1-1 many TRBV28 ASSLAGGRVTEAF